One and the same sample provided the 26 T cell receptor beta chains below, sequenced in a study of blood T cell repertoires in COVID-19. Repertoires were generated with immunoSEQ multiplex PCR, while TCRdb's copy carries only in-frame clones and drops some. Of 100,000 to 110,000 clones listed, around four fifths are singletons. The sequenced sample was peripheral blood. These receptors originate from a woman aged 70-85 years with acute or convalescent COVID-19.

Only a few counts were recorded for this clone. The chain uses TRBV7-6 and TRBJ2-1; 9 nucleotides agree with TRBD1. Trimming took 7 bases from V and 10 from J; bases not matched to a gene: 8. This CDR3 region has 13 residues. Germline V CDR1 and CDR2: SGHVS, FNYEAQ. DNA for the CDR3: TGTGCCAGCACCCGGACAGGGGTAGGAGAGCAGTTCTTC. Translating it yields CASTRTGVGEQFF. Full variable domain (missing parts from reference TRBV7-6 and TRBJ2-1): GAGVSQSPRYKVTKRGQDVALRCDPISGHVSLYWYRQALGQGPEFLTYFNYEAQQDKSGLPNDRFSAERPEGSISTLTIQRTEQRDSAMYRCASTRTGVGEQFFGPGTRLTVL.

CDR3 region: CASSLPGTVSYEQYF. The CDR3 region has the DNA TGCGCCAGCAGCTTACCCGGGACAGTCTCCTACGAGCAGTACTTC. The chain has TRBV5-1 and TRBJ2-7; TRBD1 matches 7 bases. Germline assignment: CDR1 SGHRS and CDR2 YFSETQ. With V trimmed by 2 bases and J by 0 bases, 5 bases remained unmatched. The CDR3 contains 15 residues.

The CDR3 nucleotides are TGTGCCAGCAGAACGGGACACCTCTCCTACAATGAGCAGTTCTTC. Translating gives CASRTGHLSYNEQFF. The rearrangement uses TRBV5-6 and TRBJ2-1, with TRBD1 as a possible D gene (6 bases). V lost 5 bases, J lost 0 bases, and 12 bases lay in between. The CDR3 length is 15 residues. From germline, CDR1 is SGHDT and CDR2 YYEEEE.

V is TRBV23-1 and J is TRBJ2-3; D may be TRBD1 (6 bases). TRBV23-1 is an open reading frame, and its role is uncertain. Trimming removed 6 bases at V and 4 bases at J, with 23 bases between. The CDR3 has 17 residues. Here the CDR3 reads CASRKAEGTGIPDTQYF. CDR3 bases: TGCGCCAGCAGAAAAGCTGAGGGAACAGGGATACCAGATACGCAGTATTTT.

This rearrangement joins TRBV7-8 to TRBJ2-5; 7 nucleotides match TRBD1. Germline CDR1 and CDR2: SGHVS and FQNEAQ. The CDR3 totals 13 residues. J gave up 5 bases and V 5 bases, and 5 bases lay outside the gene matches. CDR3 DNA sequence: TGTGCCAGCAGCCGAGACAGGGATGAGACCCAGTACTTC. The encoded protein is CASSRDRDETQYF.

The rearrangement joins TRBV7-2 to TRBJ1-5; TRBD1 aligns across 10 bases. Looked up from germline, CDR1 is SGHTA and CDR2 is FQGNSA. The CDR3 consists of 16 residues. With 3 bases clipped from V and 6 bases from J, the junction kept 8 bases outside the gene matches. The CDR3 is CASSFLTGGASQPQHF. DNA of the CDR3: TGTGCCAGCAGCTTCTTGACAGGGGGCGCGAGTCAGCCCCAGCATTTT. Using reference TRBV7-2 and TRBJ1-5 for the parts outside the CDR3, the full variable domain is GAGVSQSPSNKVTEKGKDVELRCDPISGHTALYWYRQSLGQGLEFLIYFQGNSAPDKSGLPSDRFSAERTGGSVSTLTIQRTQQEDSAVYLCASSFLTGGASQPQHFGDGTRLSIL.

Only a few counts were recorded for this clone. This rearrangement joins TRBV14 to TRBJ2-7; possibly TRBD1 for D (5 bases). Deletions cut 4 bases from V and 6 bases from J, with 13 bases between. This CDR3 comprises 13 residues. Germline V gives CDR1 SGHDN, CDR2 FVKESK. This CDR3 reads CASSPRTFLEQYF. The CDR3 bases are TGTGCCAGCAGCCCTCGGACATTTCTCGAGCAGTACTTC.

The genes are TRBV6-5 and TRBJ1-2; possible D gene TRBD1, 5 bases. Trimming removed 4 bases at V and 7 bases at J, with 10 bases between. Germline V gives CDR1 MNHEY, CDR2 SVGAGI. The CDR3 has 12 amino acids. The CDR3: CASSWGGVGYTF. The CDR3 DNA is TGTGCCAGCAGTTGGGGAGGGGTTGGCTACACCTTC.

In this sample, this clone turned up a few times. The rearrangement joins TRBV4-2 to TRBJ2-3; the match to TRBD2 covers 12 bases. The CDR3 contains 18 residues. Germline V gene lookup returns CDR1 LGHNA and CDR2 YNFKEQ. J lost 0 bases, V lost 4 bases, and 8 bases had no gene match. The CDR3 sequence: CASSLLAGGVQSTDTQYF. CDR3 nucleotide sequence: TGTGCCAGCAGCCTACTAGCGGGGGGCGTACAAAGCACAGATACGCAGTATTTT.

J is TRBJ2-7 and V is TRBV23-1, with D hard to call. TRBV23-1 is an open reading frame, and its role is uncertain. This CDR3 has 10 residues. V was trimmed by 7 bases and J by 1 base, leaving 2 bases between them. CDR3 DNA: TGCGCCAGCACGTCCTACGAGCAGTACTTC. This translates into CASTSYEQYF.

This rearrangement joins TRBV6-2 or TRBV6-3 to TRBJ1-1; 9 nucleotides agree with TRBD1. The germline V gene encodes CDR1 MNHEY and CDR2 SVGEGT. The CDR3 sequence is 16 residues long. Trimming at V came to 6 bases and at J to 5 bases, leaving 13 bases not matched to a gene. CDR3 coding DNA: TGTGCCAGCAGCTCGGACCGGGACAGGGCTAAAACTGAAGCTTTCTTT. Its protein product is CASSSDRDRAKTEAFF.

In nucleotides, the CDR3 is TGCGCCAGCAGTGAAGGGGGCCTGAAGGGCTACACCTTC. Translated, it gives CASSEGGLKGYTF. This chain joins TRBV10-1 and TRBJ1-2; 7 bases map to TRBD1. The CDR3 is 13 amino acids. Looked up from germline, CDR1 is WNHNN and CDR2 is SYGVQD (reference sequence). The V and J ends lost 3 bases and 8 bases, in that order; junction bases with no gene match: 6.

This chain links TRBV18 with TRBJ2-4, with D perhaps TRBD1 (5 bases). The CDR3 spans 16 residues. The ends were cut back, 3 bases at V and 7 bases at J, with 19 bases in the middle. Looked up from germline, CDR1 is KGHSH and CDR2 is LQKENI. CDR3 DNA: TGTGCCAGCTCACCGGGTAGCAGGGCGGCAGGGAACATTCAGTACTTC. Translated, it gives CASSPGSRAAGNIQYF.

V and J are TRBV2 and TRBJ1-6; D unresolved. Germline V CDR1 and CDR2: SNHLY, FYNNEI. V was trimmed by 7 bases and J by 4 bases, leaving 14 bases between them. The CDR3 has 15 residues. This CDR3 reads CASNPTGGYNSPLHF. The CDR3, as DNA: TGTGCCAGCAATCCGACCGGAGGGTATAATTCACCCCTCCACTTT.

The J gene is TRBJ2-3, the V gene TRBV7-9, with 7 bases lining up with TRBD2. This CDR3 spans 16 amino acids. The ends lost 0 bases at V and 0 bases at J; junction bases unmatched: 3. Germline CDR1 reads SEHNR; CDR2 reads FQNEAQ (reference sequence). CDR3 loop: CASSLARDYSTDTQYF. DNA of the CDR3: TGTGCCAGCAGCTTAGCGCGGGACTATAGCACAGATACGCAGTATTTT. Variable domain in full (rest from reference TRBV7-9 and TRBJ2-3): DTGVSQNPRHKITKRGQNVTFRCDPISEHNRLYWYRQTLGQGPEFLTYFQNEAQLEKSRLLSDRFSAERPKGSFSTLEIQRTEQGDSAMYLCASSLARDYSTDTQYFGPGTRLTVL.

The J gene is TRBJ1-1, the V gene TRBV11-2, with TRBD1 as a possible D gene (5 bases). CDR1 and CDR2 (germline): SGHAT, FQNNGV. V lost 3 bases and J 5 bases, leaving 10 bases between the germline ends. There are 13 residues in the CDR3. The CDR3 is CASSLRDLTEAFF. The CDR3 DNA follows: TGTGCCAGCAGCTTGAGGGACTTGACTGAAGCTTTCTTT.

This clone was detected only a few times. This rearrangement joins TRBV2 to TRBJ2-5; tentatively, D is TRBD2 (6 bases). V was cut by 5 bases and J by 5 bases, with 18 bases left in between. This CDR3 contains 15 residues. CDR1 and CDR2 from the germline V gene are SNHLY and FYNNEI. The chain's CDR3 is CASSFPRLDGETQYF. The CDR3 nucleotides are TGTGCCAGCAGTTTCCCCCGACTAGACGGGGAGACCCAGTACTTC.

The chain has TRBV15 and TRBJ2-1, with D possibly being TRBD1 (5 bases). CDR1 is LNHNV and CDR2 is YYDKDF in the germline V gene (reference sequence). The CDR3 spans 15 residues. The germline V and J ends were trimmed by 1 base and 2 bases, with 9 bases remaining between them. The CDR3 loop is CATSRGQGTYNEQFF. DNA for the CDR3: TGTGCCACCAGCAGAGGGCAGGGAACCTACAATGAGCAGTTCTTC.

CDR3: CASSLVGRGNNQPQHF. The CDR3 nucleotides are TGTGCCAGCAGTTTGGTGGGGCGGGGGAACAATCAGCCCCAGCATTTT. The chain is built from TRBV28 and TRBJ1-5; tentatively, D is TRBD1 (5 bases). Trimming removed 3 bases at V and 3 bases at J, with 15 bases between. Germline CDR1 reads MDHEN; CDR2 reads SYDVKM. The CDR3 loop spans 16 amino acids.

A note on this clone: This specimen includes other DNA sequences encoding the same CDR3. This chain uses TRBV18 with TRBJ2-7; D unclear. Germline assignment: CDR1 KGHSH and CDR2 LQKENI. V was pared by 2 bases and J by 5 bases, with 7 bases between. The CDR3 extends over 12 amino acids. The DNA of the CDR3 is TGTGCCAGCTCACCAGGCCGGGACGAGCAGTACTTC. Translating it yields CASSPGRDEQYF.

The rearrangement joins TRBV18 to TRBJ2-4; TRBD1 agrees at 9 bases. Trimming removed 3 bases from V and 3 bases from J; junction bases left unmatched: 0. This CDR3 spans 14 amino acids. The germline CDR1 and CDR2 sequences are KGHSH and LQKENI. CDR3 bases: TGTGCCAGCTCACCGGACAGGGGCAAAAACATTCAGTACTTC. The encoded protein is CASSPDRGKNIQYF.

This sequence joins TRBV20-1 and TRBJ2-1; TRBD2 might be the D (7 bases). V was pared by 3 bases and J by 6 bases, with 15 bases between. The V gene's germline CDR1 is DFQATT and CDR2 SNEGSKA (reference sequence). The CDR3 length is 14 residues. This chain's CDR3 is CSASDPGEGNEQFF. CDR3 in DNA: TGCAGTGCTAGTGATCCAGGGGAGGGCAATGAGCAGTTCTTC.

This rearrangement joins TRBV11-2 to TRBJ2-3; 8 nucleotides align to TRBD1. The CDR3 extends over 13 amino acids. The V segment lost 5 bases and the J segment 5 bases; nucleotides outside the gene matches: 3. Germline V gives CDR1 SGHAT, CDR2 FQNNGV. The chain's CDR3 is CASSRDRRDTQYF. CDR3 nucleotide sequence: TGTGCCAGCAGCCGGGACAGGAGAGATACGCAGTATTTT.

The chain couples TRBV3-1 (or the pseudogene TRBV3-2) to TRBJ1-5, with D unclear. This CDR3 spans 14 amino acids. V was pared by 1 base and J by 2 bases, with 6 bases between. CDR1 LGHDT and CDR2 YNNKEL come from the germline V gene (reference sequence). The CDR3 bases are TGTGCCAGCAGCCAAGTTACAGGCAATCAGCCCCAGCATTTT. Amino acids: CASSQVTGNQPQHF.

The chain joins TRBV2 to TRBJ1-1; a possible D gene is TRBD1 (5 bases). CDR1 is SNHLY and CDR2 is FYNNEI in the germline V gene. This CDR3 region has 13 residues. V gave up 3 bases and J gave up 10 bases, with 15 bases separating them. The CDR3 is CASSEGGGVGAFF. As DNA, the CDR3 is TGTGCCAGCAGTGAGGGGGGTGGAGTAGGAGCTTTCTTT.

The CDR3 DNA reads TGTGCCAGCAGTGACCCGGAGCTTGGGGTTGAGGGAGAAAAACTGTTTTTT. It codes for CASSDPELGVEGEKLFF. The chain is built from TRBV6-4 and TRBJ1-4; no clear D. Deletions cut 2 bases from V and 8 bases from J, with 21 bases between. The CDR3 extends over 17 amino acids. Germline V gene sequence: CDR1 MRHNA, CDR2 SNTAGT.